This TCR beta chain was obtained from a study of T cell repertoires in breast cancer. Study results and limitations: Emulsion RT-PCR gave a qualitative, not quantitative, TCR profile. Genuine antitumor clones may have been lost with singletons or partial tumor sampling. Antigen-based selection and expansion was suggested by diverse encodings of shared TCRs.

For this clonotype: Its antigen is unidentified. One junction end does not reproduce the germline sequence, and a read error may be involved.

From germline, CDR1 is SGHAT and CDR2 FQDESV (reference sequence). The CDR3 covers 14 residues. During the second nested PCR, blocking oligonucleotides suppressed genes that were not paired. In TCRdb, the emulsion pairing reads were re-called with MiXCR into one record per CDR3 protein. The table includes about 40,000 distinct CDR3 sequences, 45% detected once. Primers covering all TCR V genes were used in emulsion RT-PCR on CD8+ T cells. The receptor was isolated from a pool of human donors with breast cancer or a healthy control (not recorded which). The chain carries TRBV11-1 and TRBJ2-1; D is possibly TRBD1 (6 bases). Source material: CD8+ T cells. Here the CDR3 reads CASSVGDRYNEQLF. CDR3 DNA sequence: TGTGCCAGCAGCGTCGGAGACAGGTACAATGAGCAGCTCTTC.